These 3 T cell receptor beta chains were all obtained from the same sample, sequenced in a study of control samples from healthy donors and cancer patients. Only in-frame clones appear in the TCRdb table, and some are missing; sequencing was by immunoSEQ multiplex PCR. The table has fewer than 70,000 clones, roughly 94% seen once. The sample taken for sequencing was blood. The receptors derive from a man younger than 40 in good health.

The chain uses TRBV3-1 (or the pseudogene TRBV3-2) and TRBJ2-1, with D unresolved. Trimming shortened V by 0 bases and J by 10 bases, and 19 bases separated the two germline ends. The germline V gene has CDR1 LGHDT and CDR2 YNNKEL (reference sequence). This CDR3 spans 16 amino acids. The chain's CDR3 is CASSQDLPVRNPEQFF. The CDR3 bases are TGTGCCAGCAGCCAAGATCTACCGGTTCGCAATCCCGAGCAGTTCTTC.

This chain joins TRBV24-1 and TRBJ2-1; 10 bases match TRBD1. CDR3 size: 16 residues. Germline CDR1 reads KGHDR; CDR2 reads SFDVKD. The V gene end was trimmed by 3 bases and the J gene end by 0 bases; junction bases not matched to a gene: 1. In DNA form, the CDR3 reads TGTGCCACCAGTGATCGGACAGGGGGCTCCTACAATGAGCAGTTCTTC. The encoded protein is CATSDRTGGSYNEQFF.

J is TRBJ2-2 and V is TRBV4-2; D possibly uses TRBD1 or TRBD2 (6 bases each). CDR3 size: 16 residues. V was pared by 4 bases and J by 4 bases, with 16 bases between. CDR1 LGHNA and CDR2 YNFKEQ come from the germline V gene. Written as DNA, the CDR3 is TGTGCCAGCAGCCGAAAACAGGGAGGAAGCACCGGGGAGCTGTTTTTT. It encodes CASSRKQGGSTGELFF.